This TCR beta chain was sequenced for a study of blood T cell repertoires in COVID-19. Study summary: From T cells, B-cell-depleted T cells, or PBMCs came the material, which was cDNA or gDNA.

Sequencing used immunoSEQ multiplex PCR; TCRdb keeps in-frame clones, though not all of them. The data show about 160,000 clones, with 80% to 90% seen just once and 0.85% to 1.2% held by the top ten. CDR3 length: 16 amino acids. Per germline, CDR1 SGHDT and CDR2 YYEEEE. V lost 4 bases, J lost 5 bases, and 12 bases stayed unmatched. This TCR was sampled from a middle-aged man with acute or convalescent COVID-19. The rearrangement links TRBV5-6 to TRBJ2-1; 7 positions agree with TRBD2. Material for sequencing was peripheral blood. The CDR3 is CASSPTGLGPDNEQFF. The CDR3 coding sequence is TGTGCCAGCAGCCCTACCGGACTAGGACCAGACAATGAGCAGTTCTTC.